The 14 T cell receptor beta chains reported below all come from one sample, sequenced in a study of blood T cell repertoires in COVID-19. The method was immunoSEQ multiplex PCR; TCRdb's version includes in-frame clones alone and lacks a portion of them. This table holds 150,000 to 200,000 clones, roughly 83% found once. Sequencing was carried out using PBMCs or T cells enriched from blood (not recorded which). All receptors derive from a woman aged 30 to 39 who had recovered from COVID-19.

The J gene is TRBJ2-6, the V gene TRBV7-6; 7 bases match TRBD2. V shed 1 base and J 3 bases; nucleotides not matched to a gene: 6. The CDR3 covers 17 residues. Germline V gene sequence: CDR1 SGHVS, CDR2 FNYEAQ. The CDR3 spells CASSLGGGAGGANVLTF. In nucleotides, the CDR3 is TGTGCCAGCAGCTTAGGGGGAGGGGCCGGTGGGGCCAACGTCCTGACTTTC.

This clone has only a few counts. The DNA is left out, because the CDR3 cannot be placed on it with certainty; the CDR3 is given as TCRdb lists it. The rearrangement links TRBV11-2 to TRBJ1-5; the table's D call, TRBD1, was not checked against the DNA. The germline V gene encodes CDR1 SGHAT and CDR2 FQNNGV. The CDR3 totals 14 residues, both ends included. CDR3 amino acids: CASSLDFGQGSRNF.

The chain recombines TRBV6-5 with TRBJ2-5; 11 nucleotides line up with TRBD1. The CDR3 totals 14 residues. CDR1 is MNHEY and CDR2 is SVGAGI in the germline V gene. V was clipped by 6 bases and J by 4 bases; unmatched bases: 4. DNA of the CDR3: TGTGCCAGCAGAGGACAGGGGGCCGGAGAGACCCAGTACTTC. Translated, it gives CASRGQGAGETQYF.

The rearrangement uses TRBV29-1 and TRBJ1-1; D may be TRBD1 (5 bases). The V end was cut by 3 bases, the J end by 1 base, with 15 bases between. Germline CDR1 is SQVTM and CDR2 is ANQGSEA. The CDR3 is 15 residues long. The CDR3 loop is CSVDERQRTNTEAFF. The CDR3 DNA is TGCAGCGTTGACGAAAGACAGAGAACGAACACTGAAGCTTTCTTT.

This clone was observed once. DNA of the CDR3: TGTGCCAGCAACTACCGACTAAGCGGGAGACCGCCGTACCAAGAGACCCAGTACTTC. It encodes CASNYRLSGRPPYQETQYF. The chain carries TRBV28 and TRBJ2-5; 8 nucleotides match TRBD2. Germline trimming cut 7 bases from V and 0 bases from J; bases unmatched to any gene: 19. Germline lookup yields CDR1 MDHEN and CDR2 SYDVKM. CDR3 length equals 19 residues.

This chain uses TRBV2 with TRBJ2-7; no reliable D call. The CDR3 totals 12 residues. V shed 8 bases and J shed 0 bases, with 8 bases lying between them. In germline, CDR1 is SNHLY, CDR2 FYNNEI. The CDR3 here is CASRQDSYEQYF. The CDR3, as DNA: TGTGCCAGCCGCCAGGACTCCTACGAGCAGTACTTC.

The chain uses TRBV2 and TRBJ1-4; a possible D gene is TRBD1 (6 bases). CDR1 is SNHLY, CDR2 FYNNEI, per germline. Between the trimmed V and J ends, which lost 7 bases and 4 bases, there was a span of 16 bases. The CDR3 length is 15 residues. The chain's CDR3 is CASTPDRDINEKLFF. Written as DNA, the CDR3 is TGTGCCAGCACACCGGACAGAGACATTAATGAAAAACTGTTTTTT.

J is TRBJ2-7 and V is TRBV7-9; D perhaps matches TRBD1 (5 bases). Trimming cost V 5 bases and J 6 bases, with 14 bases left between them. The germline V gene has CDR1 SEHNR and CDR2 FQNEAQ (reference sequence). This CDR3 is built from 13 residues. The CDR3 reads CASSRIGVGEQYF. DNA of the CDR3: TGTGCCAGCAGCCGAATAGGGGTGGGCGAGCAGTACTTC.

This chain connects TRBV7-3 to TRBJ2-3; D is perhaps TRBD2 (5 bases). CDR3 length: 15 amino acids. V dropped 4 bases and J dropped 1 base, with 12 bases sitting between them. The V gene's germline CDR1 is SGHTA and CDR2 FQGTGA. The DNA for the CDR3 is TGTGCCAGCAGCTCCGGGGTCGGAGGCACAGATACGCAGTATTTT. Its protein product is CASSSGVGGTDTQYF.

V and J are TRBV6-5 and TRBJ2-6, with 8 bases identical to TRBD1. The length of the CDR3 is 15 residues. The J segment lost 1 base and the V segment lost 7 bases, leaving 3 bases of the junction unmatched. CDR1 and CDR2 from the germline V gene are MNHEY and SVGAGI. Here the CDR3 DNA reads TGTGCCAGCACGGGACAGGATTCTGGGGCCAACGTCCTGACTTTC. This encodes CASTGQDSGANVLTF.

The CDR3 sequence: CASSRSQGAWPLHF. The CDR3 region has the DNA TGTGCCAGCAGTCGTTCACAGGGGGCTTGGCCCCTCCACTTT. The rearrangement links TRBV28 to TRBJ1-6; 9 bases agree with TRBD1. The V gene's germline CDR1 is MDHEN and CDR2 SYDVKM. CDR3 length: 14 amino acids. Unmatched junction bases numbered 9, after V lost 5 bases and J lost 13 bases.

The table lists this clone with a count of one. The chain links TRBV5-1 to TRBJ1-1; D gene ambiguous. The CDR3 spans 17 residues. CDR1 SGHRS and CDR2 YFSETQ come from the germline V gene. The germline V and J ends were trimmed by 4 bases and 0 bases, with 19 bases remaining between them. CDR3 nucleotide sequence: TGCGCCAGCAGCCTCCGGTCTCAGGCGACCGTGAACACTGAAGCTTTCTTT. It codes for CASSLRSQATVNTEAFF.

This clone was observed a handful of times. The rearrangement uses TRBV21-1 and TRBJ1-2; the table's TRBD1 call for D was not verified on the DNA. TRBV21-1 is given as a pseudogene. The CDR3 covers 18 residues. The CDR3 protein is CASTGTGASPSNRYGYTF. The CDR3 nucleotides are TGTGCCAGCACCGGGACAGGGGCATCCCCTTCCAATCGGTATGGCTACACCTTC.

The chain links TRBV19 to TRBJ1-5; perhaps TRBD1 as D (6 bases). The CDR3 length is 15 residues. Germline V lookup: CDR1 LNHDA, CDR2 SQIVND (reference sequence). Trimming stripped 3 bases from V and 3 bases from J, with 12 bases between. CDR3 amino acids: CASSIRGGFNQPQHF. As DNA, the CDR3 is TGTGCCAGTAGTATTCGGGGGGGCTTCAATCAGCCCCAGCATTTT.